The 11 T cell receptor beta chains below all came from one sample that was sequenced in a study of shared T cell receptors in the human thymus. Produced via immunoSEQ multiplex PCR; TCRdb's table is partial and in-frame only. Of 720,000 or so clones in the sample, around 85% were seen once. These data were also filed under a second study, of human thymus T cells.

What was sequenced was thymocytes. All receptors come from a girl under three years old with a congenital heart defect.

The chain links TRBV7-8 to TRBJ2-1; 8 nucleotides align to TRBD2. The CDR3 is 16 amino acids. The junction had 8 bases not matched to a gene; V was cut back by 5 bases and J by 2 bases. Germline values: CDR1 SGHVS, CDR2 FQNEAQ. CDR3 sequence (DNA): TGTGCCAGCAGCACGGCGGGGGGACCTACCTACAATGAGCAGTTCTTC. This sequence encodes CASSTAGGPTYNEQFF.

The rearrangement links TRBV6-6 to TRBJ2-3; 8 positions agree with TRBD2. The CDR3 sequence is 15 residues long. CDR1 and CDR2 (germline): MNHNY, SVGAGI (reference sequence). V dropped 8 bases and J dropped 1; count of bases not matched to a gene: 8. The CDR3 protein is CASGQRGIGTDTQYF. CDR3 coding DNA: TGTGCCAGCGGCCAGCGGGGGATCGGCACAGATACGCAGTATTTT.

CDR3 protein: CASSSPAGGGLYNEQFF. The CDR3 DNA sequence: TGTGCCAGCAGCTCTCCCGCTGGCGGGGGTCTATACAATGAGCAGTTCTTC. The chain uses TRBV7-6 and TRBJ2-1, with TRBD2 identical over 7 bases. The CDR3 runs 17 residues. J was trimmed by 4 bases and V by 4 bases; bases with no gene match: 13. Per germline, CDR1 SGHVS and CDR2 FNYEAQ.

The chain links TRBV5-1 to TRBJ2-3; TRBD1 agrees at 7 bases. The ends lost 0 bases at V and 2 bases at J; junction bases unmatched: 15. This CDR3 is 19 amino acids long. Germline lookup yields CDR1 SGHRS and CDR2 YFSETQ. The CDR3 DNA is TGCGCCAGCAGCTTGGGGGGCGTGCGACAGGGTAATACCACAGATACGCAGTATTTT. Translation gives CASSLGGVRQGNTTDTQYF.

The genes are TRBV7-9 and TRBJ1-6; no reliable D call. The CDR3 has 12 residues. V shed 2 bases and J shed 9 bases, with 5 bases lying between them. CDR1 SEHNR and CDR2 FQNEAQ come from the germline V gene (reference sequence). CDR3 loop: CASSLSVSPLHF. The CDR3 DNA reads TGTGCCAGCAGCTTATCGGTTTCACCCCTCCACTTT.

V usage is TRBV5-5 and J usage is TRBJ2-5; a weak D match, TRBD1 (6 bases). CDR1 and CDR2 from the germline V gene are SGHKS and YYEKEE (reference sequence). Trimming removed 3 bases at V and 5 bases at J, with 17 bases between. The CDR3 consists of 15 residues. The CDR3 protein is CASSYRVAGEETQYF. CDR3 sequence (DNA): TGTGCCAGCAGCTACAGGGTAGCAGGGGAGGAGACCCAGTACTTC.

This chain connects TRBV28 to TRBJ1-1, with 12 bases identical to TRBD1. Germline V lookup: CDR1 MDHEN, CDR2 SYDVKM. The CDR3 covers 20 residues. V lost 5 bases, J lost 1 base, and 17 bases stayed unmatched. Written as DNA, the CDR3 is TGTGCCAGCAGTCCAACCCCAGGGGGACAGGGGGCTTCGGGGAACACTGAAGCTTTCTTT. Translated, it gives CASSPTPGGQGASGNTEAFF.

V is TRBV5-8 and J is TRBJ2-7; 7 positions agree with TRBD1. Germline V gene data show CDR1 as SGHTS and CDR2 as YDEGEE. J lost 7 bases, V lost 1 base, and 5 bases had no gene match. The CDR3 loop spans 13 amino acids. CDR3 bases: TGTGCCAGCAGCTTGTCTAGGGGGCGGGAGCAGTACTTC. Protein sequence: CASSLSRGREQYF.

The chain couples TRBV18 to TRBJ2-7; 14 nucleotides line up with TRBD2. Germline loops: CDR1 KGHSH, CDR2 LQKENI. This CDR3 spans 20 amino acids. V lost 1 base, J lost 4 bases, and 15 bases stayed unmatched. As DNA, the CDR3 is TGTGCCAGCTCACCACGCGCCGGGACTAGCGGGGGAGAATTTGGGTACGAGCAGTACTTC. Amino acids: CASSPRAGTSGGEFGYEQYF.

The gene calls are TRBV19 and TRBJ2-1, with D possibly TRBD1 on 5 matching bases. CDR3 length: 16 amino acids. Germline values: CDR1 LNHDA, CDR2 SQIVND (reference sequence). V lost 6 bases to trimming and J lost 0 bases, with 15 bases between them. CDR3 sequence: CASRARQKSSYNEQFF. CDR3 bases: TGTGCCAGTAGGGCCCGACAGAAAAGCTCCTACAATGAGCAGTTCTTC.

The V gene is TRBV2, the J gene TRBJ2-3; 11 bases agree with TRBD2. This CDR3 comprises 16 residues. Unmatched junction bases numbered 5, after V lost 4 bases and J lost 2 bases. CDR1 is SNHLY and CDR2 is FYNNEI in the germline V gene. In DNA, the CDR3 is TGTGCCAGCAGTGCGCTAGCGGGGGGTATCACAGATACGCAGTATTTT. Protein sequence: CASSALAGGITDTQYF.